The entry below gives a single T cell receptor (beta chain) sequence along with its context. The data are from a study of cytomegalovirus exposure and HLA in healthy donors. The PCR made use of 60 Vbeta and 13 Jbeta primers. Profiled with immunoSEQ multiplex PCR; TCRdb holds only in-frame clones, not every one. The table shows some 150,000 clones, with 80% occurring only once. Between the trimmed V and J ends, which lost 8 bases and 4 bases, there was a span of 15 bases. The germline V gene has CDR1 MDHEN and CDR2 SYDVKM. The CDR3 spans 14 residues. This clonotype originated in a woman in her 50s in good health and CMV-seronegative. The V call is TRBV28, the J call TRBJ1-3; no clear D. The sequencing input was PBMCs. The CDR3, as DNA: TGTGCCAGCCGGGATTACCAAAGGGGAAACACCATATATTTT. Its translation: CASRDYQRGNTIYF.